A selection of T cell receptor beta chains follows, all from one sample in a study of T cells after yellow fever vaccination. TCRdb ran MiXCR on the 5' RACE reads and lists one entry per CDR3 protein. The sample has approximately 330,000 distinct CDR3 sequences, roughly 4.3% seen once. Sample: PBMCs, taken 5 days after the yellow fever booster vaccination. The receptors stem from a man younger than 35 who received the YFV17D yellow fever vaccine. Both conserved end residues are part of each CDR3. The D gene is left open where the match is weak. The size field is filled for only some rows; it gives once, few, many or a size class.

TRBV5-1,.,TRBJ1-2,TRBD1,CASSLEYRGWDGYTF,TGCGCCAGCAGCTTGGAGTACAGGGGTTGGGATGGCTACACCTTC
TRBV29-1,many,TRBJ2-7,.,CSVEGVEDYEQYF,TGCAGCGTTGAAGGGGTAGAGGATTACGAGCAGTACTTC
TRBV5-1,.,TRBJ2-5,.,CASSLGAIGWKRWETQYF,TGCGCCAGCAGCTTGGGGGCGATTGGCTGGAAACGGTGGGAGACCCAGTACTTC
TRBV7-9,few,TRBJ2-3,TRBD1,CASSAQGVDTQYF,TGTGCCAGCAGCGCCCAGGGGGTAGATACGCAGTATTTT
TRBV7-9,few,TRBJ2-3,TRBD2,CASSARTSGTGDGTQYF,TGTGCCAGCAGCGCCCGGACTAGCGGGACCGGGGATGGTACGCAGTATTTT
TRBV4-1,few,TRBJ2-7,.,CASSPTLGRSYEQYF,TGCGCCAGCAGCCCAACCCTTGGGAGGTCCTACGAGCAGTACTTC
TRBV7-9,many,TRBJ2-1,.,CASSRGLSSYNEQFF,TGTGCCAGCAGCCGGGGACTGAGCTCCTACAATGAGCAGTTCTTC
TRBV20-1,many,TRBJ1-4,.,CSALRDSTNEKLFF,TGCAGTGCCCTCCGGGACTCAACTAATGAAAAACTGTTTTTT
TRBV20-1,.,TRBJ1-6,TRBD1,CSAITGTGVHSPLHF,TGCAGTGCCATAACCGGGACAGGGGTTCACTCACCCCTCCACTTT
TRBV29-1,few,TRBJ1-2,.,CSVEGATNYGYTF,TGCAGCGTTGAAGGTGCTACTAACTATGGCTACACCTTC
TRBV20-1,many,TRBJ2-5,.,CSAILGAGQETQYF,TGCAGTGCTATTTTAGGGGCGGGTCAAGAGACCCAGTACTTC
TRBV6-5,few,TRBJ2-3,TRBD2,CASSFAGGDTQYF,TGTGCCAGCAGTTTTGCCGGGGGGGATACGCAGTATTTT
TRBV7-6,few,TRBJ2-1,.,CASSPMGPEQFF,TGTGCCAGCAGTCCAATGGGGCCGGAGCAGTTCTTC
TRBV29-1,.,TRBJ1-2,TRBD1,CSVGGQTGRGYTF,TGCAGCGTTGGGGGCCAGACAGGGAGGGGCTACACCTTC
TRBV20-1,.,TRBJ2-3,.,CSARDDRDTQYF,TGCAGTGCTAGAGATGACAGGGATACGCAGTATTTT
TRBV15,few,TRBJ1-1,.,CATSRAIYTEAFF,TGTGCCACCAGCAGAGCGATATACACTGAAGCTTTCTTT
TRBV7-8,few,TRBJ2-2,.,CASSLDPQGLSTGELFF,TGTGCCAGCAGCTTAGACCCTCAGGGACTGAGCACCGGGGAGCTGTTTTTT
TRBV7-8,.,TRBJ2-7,TRBD1,CASSLGSGTEFYEQYF,TGTGCCAGCAGCTTAGGGTCCGGGACAGAGTTCTACGAGCAGTACTTC
TRBV7-8,many,TRBJ1-2,.,CASSLPPGNYGYTF,TGTGCCAGCAGCTTACCGCCAGGGAACTATGGCTACACCTTC
TRBV4-2,many,TRBJ2-2,.,CASSQDGAGSGELFF,TGTGCCAGCAGCCAAGATGGCGCGGGCTCCGGGGAGCTGTTTTTT
TRBV7-2,.,TRBJ2-7,TRBD2,CASSFAAGGSYEQYF,TGTGCCAGCAGCTTCGCAGCGGGGGGTTCCTACGAGCAGTACTTC
TRBV5-1,.,TRBJ1-1,TRBD1,CASRPITGGTEAFF,TGCGCCAGCAGACCTATCACAGGGGGCACTGAAGCTTTCTTT
TRBV3-1,many,TRBJ1-6,.,CASSHEGPLHF,TGTGCCAGCAGCCATGAAGGGCCCCTCCACTTT
TRBV5-1,many,TRBJ1-1,.,CASSLLGGRGDEAFF,TGCGCCAGCAGCCTGCTTGGAGGCAGGGGCGATGAAGCTTTCTTT
TRBV19,.,TRBJ1-2,.,CASSILAQPYGYTF,TGTGCCAGTAGTATATTGGCACAACCCTATGGCTACACCTTC
TRBV11-3,many,TRBJ2-2,.,CASSRTPVQGSELFF,TGTGCCAGCAGTCGAACCCCCGTTCAAGGGTCGGAGCTGTTTTTT
TRBV5-8,.,TRBJ2-7,.,CASSSDRNYEQYF,TGTGCCAGCAGCTCCGACAGGAACTACGAGCAGTACTTC
TRBV2,few,TRBJ2-6,.,CAIVARSGANVLTF,TGTGCCATCGTTGCCCGCTCTGGGGCCAACGTCCTGACTTTC
TRBV7-6,many,TRBJ2-3,.,CASSPGLGADTQYF,TGTGCCAGCAGCCCCGGGTTGGGGGCGGATACGCAGTATTTT
TRBV7-2,many,TRBJ1-6,.,CASSSGQNSPLHF,TGTGCCAGCAGCTCTGGACAGAATTCACCCCTCCACTTT
TRBV19,.,TRBJ1-2,.,CASTLNGLDGYTF,TGTGCCAGTACCTTGAATGGGCTCGATGGCTACACCTTC
TRBV4-3,few,TRBJ1-6,TRBD1,CASSETGRGSPLHF,TGCGCCAGCAGCGAGACAGGGCGGGGATCACCCCTCCACTTT
TRBV5-1,few,TRBJ2-5,.,CASSPWRDGGGETQYF,TGCGCCAGCAGCCCCTGGCGGGACGGGGGAGGAGAGACCCAGTACTTC
TRBV6-6,few,TRBJ2-3,TRBD1,CASRSTGTGGTDTQYF,TGTGCCAGCAGGTCGACCGGGACAGGGGGCACAGATACGCAGTATTTT
TRBV7-3,many,TRBJ2-3,TRBD2,CASSLDPRQAGADTQYF,TGTGCCAGCAGCCTCGACCCCAGACAAGCGGGGGCAGATACGCAGTATTTT
TRBV6-6,.,TRBJ1-5,.,CASSTGSYSNQPQHF,TGTGCCAGCAGTACCGGGTCCTATAGCAATCAGCCCCAGCATTTT
TRBV11-2,few,TRBJ1-1,.,CASSFSEAFF,TGTGCCAGCAGCTTCTCCGAAGCTTTCTTT
TRBV15,few,TRBJ1-1,TRBD1,CATSKTGQKEAFF,TGTGCCACCAGCAAGACGGGACAGAAAGAAGCTTTCTTT
TRBV7-9,few,TRBJ2-3,.,CASSLAGVFRGDTQYF,TGTGCCAGCAGCTTAGCGGGAGTCTTCCGAGGAGATACGCAGTATTTT
TRBV7-9,.,TRBJ1-1,.,CATAPPSQFTEAFF,TGTGCCACGGCCCCCCCGTCACAATTCACTGAAGCTTTCTTT
TRBV4-3,few,TRBJ1-2,.,CASSQGMQGLRHGYTF,TGCGCCAGCAGCCAGGGTATGCAGGGTCTGCGGCATGGCTACACCTTC
TRBV29-1,few,TRBJ2-5,.,CSAVRGLGETQYF,TGCAGCGCGGTGAGGGGGTTGGGGGAGACCCAGTACTTC
TRBV5-1,few,TRBJ2-7,TRBD1,CASSLLTGGFYEQYF,TGCGCCAGCAGCTTATTGACAGGGGGATTCTACGAGCAGTACTTC
TRBV30,few,TRBJ1-4,.,CAWSRTGIYNEKLFF,TGTGCCTGGAGTCGCACAGGGATCTATAATGAAAAACTGTTTTTT
TRBV5-6,few,TRBJ1-2,.,CASSLALQGYGYTF,TGTGCCAGCAGCTTGGCCCTTCAGGGCTATGGCTACACCTTC
TRBV12-3/TRBV12-4,.,TRBJ1-5,.,CASKGSNQPQHF,TGTGCCAGCAAGGGTAGCAATCAGCCCCAGCATTTT
TRBV6-5,few,TRBJ2-2,.,CASETGRGELFF,TGTGCCAGCGAGACAGGTCGCGGGGAGCTGTTTTTT
TRBV2,.,TRBJ2-3,.,CASSFYRVAATDTQYF,TGTGCCAGCAGTTTTTACAGGGTCGCGGCGACAGATACGCAGTATTTT
TRBV11-2,many,TRBJ2-5,.,CASSLRAGVPRETQYF,TGTGCCAGCAGCTTACGCGCGGGTGTTCCCCGGGAGACCCAGTACTTC
TRBV5-4,few,TRBJ2-5,.,CASSHRVLETQYF,TGTGCCAGCAGCCACAGGGTCTTAGAGACCCAGTACTTC
TRBV5-1,.,TRBJ1-6,.,CASSPDPGGNSPLHF,TGCGCCAGCAGCCCGGATCCGGGAGGGAATTCACCCCTCCACTTT
TRBV5-4,few,TRBJ2-5,.,CASSLTPNQETQYF,TGTGCCAGCAGCCTGACGCCGAACCAAGAGACCCAGTACTTC
TRBV27,.,TRBJ1-4,TRBD1,CASSYRGQREKLFF,TGTGCCAGCAGTTACAGGGGGCAACGTGAAAAACTGTTTTTT
TRBV27,.,TRBJ1-6,TRBD1,CASSLGWGQGSYNSPLHF,TGTGCCAGCAGTTTGGGGTGGGGACAGGGGTCATATAATTCACCCCTCCACTTT
TRBV7-6,.,TRBJ1-1,.,CASSLMAGANTEAFF,TGTGCCAGCAGCTTAATGGCAGGGGCTAACACTGAAGCTTTCTTT